The 27 T cell receptor beta chains reported below all come from one sample, sequenced in a study of shared clonotypes between healthy human individuals. The data were produced by immunoSEQ multiplex PCR, yet TCRdb's version contains in-frame clones alone and is incomplete. The table shows about 2.3 million clones, with roughly 90% occurring only once. Source material: naive CD4+ T cells from PBMCs. Subset denoted: CD45RA+ positively selected. The receptors were sampled from a young man in good health. Some clones in this sample may be carry-over from other donors' samples.

The gene calls are TRBV19 and TRBJ2-1; D perhaps matches TRBD1 (5 bases). Germline-derived CDR1 and CDR2 are LNHDA and SQIVND (reference sequence). CDR3 size: 16 residues. V was pared by 3 bases and J by 3 bases, with 15 bases between. CDR3: CASSISGPSLYNEQFF. The DNA for the CDR3 is TGTGCCAGTAGTATTTCAGGGCCATCCCTCTACAATGAGCAGTTCTTC.

As for this clone: Different DNA sequences within this sample yield the same CDR3. This sequence joins TRBV28 and TRBJ2-7; TRBD2 agrees at 11 bases. CDR1 and CDR2 from the germline V gene are MDHEN and SYDVKM. The CDR3 extends over 15 amino acids. The trim removed 4 bases at V and 4 bases at J, leaving 6 bases unmatched. The DNA of the CDR3 is TGTGCCAGCAGTTCCATAGCGGGAGGGCCTTACGAGCAGTACTTC. Amino acid sequence: CASSSIAGGPYEQYF.

The chain is built from TRBV7-9 and TRBJ2-5, with D unresolved. This CDR3 is 8 amino acids long. Germline V CDR1 and CDR2: SEHNR, FQNEAQ (reference sequence). The CDR3 region has the DNA TGTGCGGGGGAGACCCAGTACTTC. Amino acid sequence: CAGETQYF.

This rearrangement joins TRBV28 to TRBJ2-5, with 7 bases identical to TRBD1. The V segment lost 5 bases and the J segment 5 bases; nucleotides outside the gene matches: 11. This CDR3 contains 15 residues. Germline CDR1 and CDR2: MDHEN and SYDVKM. CDR3 coding DNA: TGTGCCAGCAGTGCCCACCTAGGGGGCCGTGAGACCCAGTACTTC. Translation: CASSAHLGGRETQYF. Using reference TRBV28 and TRBJ2-5 for the parts outside the CDR3, the full variable domain is DVKVTQSSRYLVKRTGEKVFLECVQDMDHENMFWYRQDPGLGLRLIYFSYDVKMKEKGDIPEGYSVSREKKERFSLILESASTNQTSMYLCASSAHLGGRETQYFGPGTRLLVL.

The chain employs TRBV7-3 and TRBJ2-1, with 9 bases matching TRBD2. This CDR3 has 17 residues. With V trimmed by 2 bases and J by 5 bases, 10 bases remained unmatched. In germline, CDR1 is SGHTA, CDR2 FQGTGA. This CDR3 is CASSLLPHLAGHNEQFF. Written as DNA, the CDR3 is TGTGCCAGCAGCTTACTTCCCCATCTAGCGGGACACAATGAGCAGTTCTTC.

The V gene is TRBV6-5, the J gene TRBJ2-2; perhaps TRBD1 as D (7 bases). Germline loops: CDR1 MNHEY, CDR2 SVGAGI. V was clipped by 4 bases and J by 6 bases, with 18 bases between them. The CDR3 runs to 16 residues. DNA for the CDR3: TGTGCCAGCAGTTCAGGGGGGACCTCTAGGGCCGGGGAGCTGTTTTTT. Its translation: CASSSGGTSRAGELFF.

The V and J genes are TRBV6-1 and TRBJ2-7, with D unresolved. The CDR3 runs to 15 residues. Germline V gives CDR1 MNHNS, CDR2 SASEGT. The V end was cut by 7 bases, the J end by 2 bases, with 18 bases between. The CDR3 spells CASTRRPFTTYEQYF. CDR3 in DNA: TGTGCCAGCACCCGAAGGCCATTCACGACCTACGAGCAGTACTTC.

The chain joins TRBV19 to TRBJ2-1; 11 nucleotides line up with TRBD2. Germline values: CDR1 LNHDA, CDR2 SQIVND (reference sequence). The CDR3 spans 17 residues. The V segment lost 1 base and the J segment 6 bases; nucleotides outside the gene matches: 8. CDR3 sequence reads: CASSIVFGLAGSNEQFF. In DNA, the CDR3 is TGTGCCAGTAGTATAGTATTCGGACTAGCGGGCTCCAATGAGCAGTTCTTC.

This chain uses TRBV5-1 with TRBJ2-1; D not certain. The CDR3 totals 15 residues. Trimming removed 5 bases at V and 3 bases at J, with 15 bases between. Germline loops: CDR1 SGHRS, CDR2 YFSETQ. The CDR3 region has the DNA TGCGCCAGCAGTCTTTCGAGGTTTGGCTACAATGAGCAGTTCTTC. Encoded protein: CASSLSRFGYNEQFF.

CDR3 residues: CASSQGQTNTEAFF. The CDR3 DNA is TGTGCCAGCTCACAAGGACAGACGAACACTGAAGCTTTCTTT. This chain links TRBV18 with TRBJ1-1; tentatively, D is TRBD1 (6 bases). With 4 bases removed from V and 1 base from J, the gap between germline ends came to 10 bases. This CDR3 is built from 14 residues. Germline lookup yields CDR1 KGHSH and CDR2 LQKENI.

The chain links TRBV6-5 to TRBJ2-7; 9 bases align to TRBD1. CDR1 MNHEY and CDR2 SVGAGI come from the germline V gene. This CDR3 region has 15 residues. V was pared by 4 bases and J by 2 bases, with 6 bases of the junction left unmatched. CDR3 coding DNA: TGTGCCAGCAGTTCGTCCGGGACAGGGCCCTACGAGCAGTACTTC. Translated, it gives CASSSSGTGPYEQYF.

The V and J genes are TRBV5-1 and TRBJ1-2, with 9 bases matching TRBD1. V trimming: 1 base; J trimming: 4 bases; junction bases outside the gene matches: 8. Germline CDR1 SGHRS, CDR2 YFSETQ. The CDR3 extends over 16 amino acids. This CDR3 is CASSLKGTGPFYGYTF. The CDR3 nucleotides are TGCGCCAGCAGCTTGAAAGGGACAGGGCCTTTCTATGGCTACACCTTC.

The chain links TRBV5-1 to TRBJ1-1, with 7 bases aligning to TRBD1. The CDR3 consists of 16 residues. CDR1 is SGHRS and CDR2 is YFSETQ in the germline V gene. V lost 0 bases to trimming and J lost 6 bases; unmatched junction nucleotides: 11. CDR3 in DNA: TGCGCCAGCAGCTTGGAGGGGACAGTCCTTGTCGCTGAAGCTTTCTTT. It codes for CASSLEGTVLVAEAFF.

CDR3 sequence (DNA): TGTGCCAGCAGTTACGCGGGGGGGAGCAATCAGCCCCAGCATTTT. This encodes CASSYAGGSNQPQHF. The J gene is TRBJ1-5, the V gene TRBV6-6; tentatively, D is TRBD1 (5 bases). The CDR3 is 15 amino acids. V dropped 2 bases and J dropped 1 base, with 9 bases sitting between them. In germline, CDR1 is MNHNY, CDR2 SVGAGI (reference sequence).

This sequence joins TRBV6-5 and TRBJ2-7; TRBD2 agrees at 9 bases. The CDR3 covers 16 residues. Germline CDR1 is MNHEY and CDR2 is SVGAGI. Trimming at V came to 2 bases and at J to 4 bases, leaving 9 bases not matched to a gene. CDR3 sequence (DNA): TGTGCCAGCAGTTACACTTATAGCGGGAGCAGATACGAGCAGTACTTC. The encoded protein is CASSYTYSGSRYEQYF.

V gene TRBV6-5 combines with J gene TRBJ2-7; D assignment may be TRBD1 or TRBD2 (5 bases each). Germline V gene sequence: CDR1 MNHEY, CDR2 SVGAGI. CDR3 length: 16 amino acids. Trimming left V 2 bases short and J 3 bases short, with 17 bases between. CDR3 sequence: CASSYKGAGLFYEQYF. The CDR3 coding sequence is TGTGCCAGCAGTTACAAAGGGGCCGGACTTTTCTACGAGCAGTACTTC.

The V and J genes are TRBV10-2 and TRBJ2-7; 7 nucleotides match TRBD2. Germline CDR1 WSHSY, CDR2 SAAADI. This CDR3 spans 13 amino acids. Losses at the gene ends were 8 bases for V and 4 bases for J; bases not matched to a gene: 8. DNA for the CDR3: TGCGCCAGCCGATCCAGCGGGATTTACGAGCAGTACTTC. It codes for CASRSSGIYEQYF.

The chain carries TRBV6-5 and TRBJ1-1; D is unclear. Germline lookup yields CDR1 MNHEY and CDR2 SVGAGI. The germline V and J ends were trimmed by 1 base and 3 bases, with 9 bases remaining between them. The CDR3 has 14 residues. This chain's CDR3 is CASSYLPQYTEAFF. CDR3 bases: TGTGCCAGCAGTTACTTGCCCCAATACACTGAAGCTTTCTTT.

The chain has TRBV28 and TRBJ2-5, with 12 bases that match TRBD2. Judging by the DNA end, TRBJ2-7 fits better; the J call may be wrong. There are 14 residues in the CDR3. In germline, CDR1 is MDHEN, CDR2 SYDVKM. The CDR3 coding sequence is TGTGCCAGCAGGACTAGCGGGAGTAGCTACGAGCAGTACTTC. The encoded protein is CASRTSGSSYEQYF.

The chain joins TRBV5-1 to TRBJ2-3; TRBD2 aligns across 7 bases. After removal of 0 bases from V and 4 bases from J, the junction contained 5 bases not matched to a gene. Looked up from germline, CDR1 is SGHRS and CDR2 is YFSETQ. CDR3 length equals 15 residues. The CDR3 sequence: CASSLVAGRADTQYF. The CDR3 coding sequence is TGCGCCAGCAGCTTGGTAGCGGGCCGGGCAGATACGCAGTATTTT.

The V call is TRBV5-1, the J call TRBJ1-4, with D possibly being TRBD1 (5 bases). The V end was cut by 3 bases, the J end by 4 bases, with 16 bases between. CDR3 length equals 16 residues. Germline CDR1 and CDR2: SGHRS and YFSETQ. CDR3 loop: CASSWDGGAGNEKLFF. The CDR3 nucleotides read TGCGCCAGCAGCTGGGACGGGGGAGCGGGTAATGAAAAACTGTTTTTT.

V gene TRBV4-3 combines with J gene TRBJ2-5; TRBD2 matches 7 bases. Looked up from germline, CDR1 is LGHNA and CDR2 is YSLEER. With 3 bases clipped from V and 3 bases from J, the junction kept 4 bases outside the gene matches. The CDR3 contains 14 residues. CDR3 in DNA: TGCGCCAGCAGCCACCAGCGGGGTGAAGAGACCCAGTACTTC. Translation: CASSHQRGEETQYF.

This clone was recorded only once. This sequence joins TRBV27 and TRBJ2-2, with 9 positions matching TRBD2. This CDR3 spans 17 amino acids. Trimming at V came to 6 bases and at J to 4 bases, leaving 12 bases not matched to a gene. Germline values: CDR1 MNHEY, CDR2 SMNVEV (reference sequence). The CDR3 region is CASRRYGGRASTGELFF. The CDR3 DNA sequence: TGTGCCAGCAGGAGGTATGGCGGGAGGGCGAGCACCGGGGAGCTGTTTTTT.

As concerns this clone: The same CDR3 is also encoded by other DNA sequences in this sample. V usage is TRBV4-1 and J usage is TRBJ2-5; 14 bases line up with TRBD2. Germline V lookup: CDR1 MGHRA, CDR2 YSYEKL. CDR3 size: 17 residues. The trim removed 1 base at V and 5 bases at J, leaving 6 bases unmatched. CDR3 region: CASSQGRLAGGGETQYF. Written as DNA, the CDR3 is TGCGCCAGCAGCCAAGGTCGACTAGCGGGAGGGGGGGAGACCCAGTACTTC.

J is TRBJ2-7 and V is TRBV15; the D call may be TRBD1 or TRBD2 (5 bases each). The ends were cut back, 1 base at V and 5 bases at J, with 15 bases in the middle. This CDR3 comprises 15 residues. CDR1 and CDR2 from the germline V gene are LNHNV and YYDKDF (reference sequence). The CDR3 DNA reads TGTGCCACCAGCAGAGTGGGGGATGCGCGAAACGAGCAGTACTTC. Its protein is CATSRVGDARNEQYF. Supplemented by reference TRBV15 and TRBJ2-7, the full variable domain reads DAMVIQNPRYQVTQFGKPVTLSCSQTLNHNVMYWYQQKSSQAPKLLFHYYDKDFNNEADTPDNFQSRRPNTSFCFLDIRSPGLGDTAMYLCATSRVGDARNEQYFGPGTRLTVT.

This clone was seen a single time. The rearrangement uses TRBV20-1 and TRBJ2-7; 7 bases align to TRBD1. From germline, CDR1 is DFQATT and CDR2 SNEGSKA (reference sequence). The CDR3 sequence is 11 residues long. V was pared by 7 bases and J by 6 bases, with 6 bases of the junction left unmatched. As DNA, the CDR3 is TGCAGTGTACGTAGGGGGCTCGAGCAGTACTTC. Translated: CSVRRGLEQYF.

V and J are TRBV7-9 and TRBJ2-3; D call uncertain. V was cut by 7 bases and J by 2 bases, with 13 bases left in between. Looked up from germline, CDR1 is SEHNR and CDR2 is FQNEAQ (reference sequence). This CDR3 has 14 amino acids. The DNA for the CDR3 is TGTGCCAGCACCCTTAGTAGGGACACAGATACGCAGTATTTT. Translated: CASTLSRDTDTQYF.